This TCR beta chain was identified in a study of cytomegalovirus exposure and HLA in healthy donors. Vbeta (60) and Jbeta (13) primers were used in the PCR. Measured with immunoSEQ multiplex PCR; TCRdb has only the in-frame clones, and not every one. The sample lists around 200,000 clones; under 70% were seen once. Study results and caveats: Several of the most significant clusters appeared linked to common viral pathogens, based on a later analysis. Earlier analysis looked at TCR beta V segments, and most were productive about 90% or about 30% of the time.

The table lists this clone with a few counts. Its antigen is still unknown. The CDR3 consists of 16 residues. The germline V gene has CDR1 MGHDK and CDR2 SYGVNS. Trimming shortened V by 2 bases and J by 2 bases, and 14 bases separated the two germline ends. The sequenced sample was PBMCs. The receptor comes from a man aged 35 to 55 in good health and CMV-seropositive. The chain links TRBV25-1 to TRBJ2-3; possibly TRBD2 for D (7 bases). In nucleotides, the CDR3 is TGTGCCAGCAGTGAAAGGGGGGGAAAAATCACAGATACGCAGTATTTT. Protein product: CASSERGGKITDTQYF.